This entry describes one T cell receptor beta chain. Germline assignment: CDR1 MNHEY and CDR2 SVGEGT. V dropped 6 bases and J dropped 3 bases, with 17 bases sitting between them. This CDR3 has 16 residues. The data were obtained in a study of blood T cell repertoires in COVID-19. Across the study: Material from acute and convalescent COVID-19 was sourced from the United States, Italy and Spain.

In the original analysis: Estimates of nucleated cell counts were drawn from the amplification of reference gene primers. This table comes from immunoSEQ multiplex PCR, and its TCRdb copy is limited to in-frame clones, with some not included. V, J and clone size are taken as reported in that table, and D and trimming were inferred from the DNA itself. The sample holds about 170,000 clones; more than 85% are singletons and the top ten take under 3%. Seattle researchers signed up patients amid active infection and tracked them longitudinally. Sequencing input: peripheral blood. The chain links TRBV6-2 or TRBV6-3 to TRBJ2-2; no definite D call. The source is a woman older than 75 with COVID-19, enrolled during active disease. CDR3 nucleotide sequence: TGTGCCAGCAGCCAGTACGGAGCCTTCGACACCGGGGAGCTGTTTTTT. Translated, it gives CASSQYGAFDTGELFF.